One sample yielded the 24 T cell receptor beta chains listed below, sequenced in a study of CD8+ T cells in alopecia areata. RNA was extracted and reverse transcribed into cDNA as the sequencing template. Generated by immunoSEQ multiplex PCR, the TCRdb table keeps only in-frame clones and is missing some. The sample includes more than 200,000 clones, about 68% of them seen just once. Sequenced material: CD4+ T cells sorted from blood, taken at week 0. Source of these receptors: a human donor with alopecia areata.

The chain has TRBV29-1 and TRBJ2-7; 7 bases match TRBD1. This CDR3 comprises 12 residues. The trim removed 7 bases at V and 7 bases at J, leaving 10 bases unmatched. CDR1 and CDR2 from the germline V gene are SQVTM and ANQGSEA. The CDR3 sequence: CSAGQLIEEQYF. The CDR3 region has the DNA TGCAGCGCGGGACAGCTGATTGAAGAGCAGTACTTC.

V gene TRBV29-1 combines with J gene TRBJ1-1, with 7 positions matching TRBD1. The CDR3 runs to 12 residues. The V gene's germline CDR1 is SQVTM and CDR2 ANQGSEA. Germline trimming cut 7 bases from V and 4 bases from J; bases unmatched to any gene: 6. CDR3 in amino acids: CSGQGMGTEAFF. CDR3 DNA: TGCAGCGGACAGGGTATGGGCACTGAAGCTTTCTTT.

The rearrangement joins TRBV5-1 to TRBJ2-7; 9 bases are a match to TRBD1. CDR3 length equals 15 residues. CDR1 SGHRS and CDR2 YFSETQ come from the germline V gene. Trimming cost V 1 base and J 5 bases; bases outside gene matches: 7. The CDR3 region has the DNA TGCGCCAGCAGCTTGCTACAGGGGGCCGCCCACGAGCAGTACTTC. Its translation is CASSLLQGAAHEQYF.

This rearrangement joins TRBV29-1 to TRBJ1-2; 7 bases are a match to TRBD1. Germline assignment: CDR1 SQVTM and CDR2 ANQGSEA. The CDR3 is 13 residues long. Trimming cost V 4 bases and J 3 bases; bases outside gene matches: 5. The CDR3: CSVVGTAHYGYTF. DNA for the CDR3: TGCAGCGTTGTAGGGACAGCTCACTATGGCTACACCTTC. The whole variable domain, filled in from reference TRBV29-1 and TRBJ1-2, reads SAVISQKPSRDICQRGTSLTIQCQVDSQVTMMFWYRQQPGQSLTLIATANQGSEATYESGFVIDKFPISRPNLTFSTLTVSNMSPEDSSIYLCSVVGTAHYGYTFGSGTRLTVV.

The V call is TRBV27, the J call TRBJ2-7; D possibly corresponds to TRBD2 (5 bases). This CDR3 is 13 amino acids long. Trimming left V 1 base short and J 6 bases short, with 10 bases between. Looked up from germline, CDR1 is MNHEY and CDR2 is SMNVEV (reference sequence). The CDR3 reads CASSLLGVAEQYF. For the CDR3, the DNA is TGTGCCAGCAGTTTATTGGGAGTCGCCGAGCAGTACTTC.

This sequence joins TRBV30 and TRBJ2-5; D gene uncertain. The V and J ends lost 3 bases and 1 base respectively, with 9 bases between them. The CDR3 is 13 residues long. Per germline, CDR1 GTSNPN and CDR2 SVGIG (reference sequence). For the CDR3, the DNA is TGTGCCTGGAGAAGGAGCGCCCAAGAGACCCAGTACTTC. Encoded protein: CAWRRSAQETQYF.

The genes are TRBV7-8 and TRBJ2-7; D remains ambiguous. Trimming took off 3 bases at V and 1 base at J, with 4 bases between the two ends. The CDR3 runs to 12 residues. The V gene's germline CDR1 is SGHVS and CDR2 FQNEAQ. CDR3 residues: CASSFRSYEQYF. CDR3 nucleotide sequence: TGTGCCAGCAGCTTTCGGTCCTACGAGCAGTACTTC.

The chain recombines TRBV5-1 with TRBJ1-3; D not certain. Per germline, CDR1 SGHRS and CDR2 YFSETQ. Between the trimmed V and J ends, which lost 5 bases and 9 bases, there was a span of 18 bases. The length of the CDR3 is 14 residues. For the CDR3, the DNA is TGCGCCAGCAGTCCCGGACTCGATCGGATCACCATATATTTT. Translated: CASSPGLDRITIYF.

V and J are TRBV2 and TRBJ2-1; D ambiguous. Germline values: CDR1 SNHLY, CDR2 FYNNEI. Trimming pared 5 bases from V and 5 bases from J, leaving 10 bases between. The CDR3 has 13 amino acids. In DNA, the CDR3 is TGTGCCAGCAGTCCGGAGTTTCACAATGAGCAGTTCTTC. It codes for CASSPEFHNEQFF.

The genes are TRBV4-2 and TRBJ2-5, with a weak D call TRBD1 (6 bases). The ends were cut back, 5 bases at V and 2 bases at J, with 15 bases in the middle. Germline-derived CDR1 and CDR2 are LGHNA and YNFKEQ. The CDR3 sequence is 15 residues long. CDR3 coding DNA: TGTGCCAGCAGCTACTCGGGACAATCACAAGAGACCCAGTACTTC. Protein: CASSYSGQSQETQYF.

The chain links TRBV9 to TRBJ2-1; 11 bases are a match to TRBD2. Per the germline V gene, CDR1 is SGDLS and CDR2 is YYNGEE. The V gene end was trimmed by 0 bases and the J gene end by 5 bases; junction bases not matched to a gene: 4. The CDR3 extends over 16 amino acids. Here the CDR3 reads CASSVALLAGDNEQFF. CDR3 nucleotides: TGTGCCAGCAGCGTAGCTTTACTAGCGGGGGACAATGAGCAGTTCTTC.

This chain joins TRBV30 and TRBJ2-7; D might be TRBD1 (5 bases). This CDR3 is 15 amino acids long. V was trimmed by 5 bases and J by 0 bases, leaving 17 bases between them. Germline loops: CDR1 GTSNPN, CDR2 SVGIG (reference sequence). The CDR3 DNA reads TGTGCCTGGCTTTGGTGGGGCCTCGACTCCTACGAGCAGTACTTC. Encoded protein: CAWLWWGLDSYEQYF.

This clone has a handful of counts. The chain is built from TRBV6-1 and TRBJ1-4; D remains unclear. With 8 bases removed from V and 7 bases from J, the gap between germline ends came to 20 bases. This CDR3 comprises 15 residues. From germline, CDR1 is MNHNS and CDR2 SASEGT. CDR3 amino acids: CASRPVRGRVEKLFF. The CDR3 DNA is TGTGCCAGCCGCCCAGTACGAGGGCGGGTTGAAAAACTGTTTTTT.

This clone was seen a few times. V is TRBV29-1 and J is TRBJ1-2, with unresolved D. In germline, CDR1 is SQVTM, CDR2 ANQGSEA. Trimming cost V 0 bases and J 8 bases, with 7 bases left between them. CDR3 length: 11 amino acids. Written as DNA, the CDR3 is TGCAGCGTTGAAGACCCCACGGGCTACACCTTC. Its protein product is CSVEDPTGYTF.

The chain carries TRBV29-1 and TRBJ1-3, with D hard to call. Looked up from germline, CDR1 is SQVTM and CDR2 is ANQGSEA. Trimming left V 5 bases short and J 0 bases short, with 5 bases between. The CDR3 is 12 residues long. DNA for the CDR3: TGCAGCGTTACGCTCTCTGGAAACACCATATATTTT. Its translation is CSVTLSGNTIYF.

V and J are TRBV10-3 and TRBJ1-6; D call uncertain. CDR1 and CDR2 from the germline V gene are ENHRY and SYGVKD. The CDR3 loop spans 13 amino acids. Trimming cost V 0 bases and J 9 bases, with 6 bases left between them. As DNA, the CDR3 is TGTGCCATCAGTGAGTCGACTAGTTCACCCCTCCACTTT. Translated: CAISESTSSPLHF.

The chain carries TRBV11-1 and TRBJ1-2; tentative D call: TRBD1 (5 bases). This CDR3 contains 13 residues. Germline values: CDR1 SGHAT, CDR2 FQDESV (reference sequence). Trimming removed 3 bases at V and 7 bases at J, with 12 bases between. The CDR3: CASSFRAQGGYTF. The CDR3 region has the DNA TGTGCCAGCAGCTTCAGGGCACAAGGTGGCTACACCTTC.

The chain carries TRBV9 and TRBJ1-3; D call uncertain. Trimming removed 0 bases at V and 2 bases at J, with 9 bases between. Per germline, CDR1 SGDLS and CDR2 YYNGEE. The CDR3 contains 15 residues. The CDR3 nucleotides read TGTGCCAGCAGCGTAGCGGCAAGTCCTGGAAACACCATATATTTT. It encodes CASSVAASPGNTIYF.

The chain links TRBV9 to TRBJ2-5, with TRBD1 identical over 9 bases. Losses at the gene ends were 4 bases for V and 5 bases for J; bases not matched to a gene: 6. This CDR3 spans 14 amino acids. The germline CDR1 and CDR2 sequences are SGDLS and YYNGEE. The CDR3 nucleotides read TGTGCCAGCAGCAGGGGACAGGGTCAGGAGACCCAGTACTTC. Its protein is CASSRGQGQETQYF.

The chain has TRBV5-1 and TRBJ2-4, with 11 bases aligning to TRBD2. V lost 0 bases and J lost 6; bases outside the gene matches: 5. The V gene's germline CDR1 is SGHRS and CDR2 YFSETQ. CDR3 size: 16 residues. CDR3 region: CASSLELAGDRNIQYF. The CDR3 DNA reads TGCGCCAGCAGCTTGGAACTAGCGGGGGATCGAAACATTCAGTACTTC.

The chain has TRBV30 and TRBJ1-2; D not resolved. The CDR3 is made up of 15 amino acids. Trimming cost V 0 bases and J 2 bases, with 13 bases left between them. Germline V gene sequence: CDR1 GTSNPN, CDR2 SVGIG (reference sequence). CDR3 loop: CAWSVVGLGNYGYTF. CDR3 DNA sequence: TGTGCCTGGAGTGTAGTCGGGCTCGGGAACTATGGCTACACCTTC.

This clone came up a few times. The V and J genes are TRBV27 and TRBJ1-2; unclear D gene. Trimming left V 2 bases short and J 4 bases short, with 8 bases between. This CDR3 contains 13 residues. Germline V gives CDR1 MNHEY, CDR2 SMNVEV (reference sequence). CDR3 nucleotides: TGTGCCAGCAGTTTAAGCGGCGGCTATGGCTACACCTTC. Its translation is CASSLSGGYGYTF.

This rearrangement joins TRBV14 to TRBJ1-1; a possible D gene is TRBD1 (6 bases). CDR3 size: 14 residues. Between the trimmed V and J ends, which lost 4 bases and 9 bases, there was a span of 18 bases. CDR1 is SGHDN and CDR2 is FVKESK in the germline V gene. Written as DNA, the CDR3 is TGTGCCAGCAGCCTCTCCGGGACATTAAACCAAGCTTTCTTT. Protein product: CASSLSGTLNQAFF.

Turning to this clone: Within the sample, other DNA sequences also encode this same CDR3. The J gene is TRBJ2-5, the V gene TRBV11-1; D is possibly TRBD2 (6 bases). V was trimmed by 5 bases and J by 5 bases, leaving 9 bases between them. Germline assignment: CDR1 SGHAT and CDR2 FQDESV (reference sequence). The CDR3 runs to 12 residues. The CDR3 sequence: CASSPSGETQYF. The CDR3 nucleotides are TGTGCCAGCAGCCCCAGCGGGGAGACCCAGTACTTC.